Sequencing of this T cell receptor beta chain was carried out in a study of shared clonotypes between healthy human individuals. Germline-derived CDR1 and CDR2 are MNHNS and SASEGT. The CDR3 is 14 residues long. Turning to this clone: One end of the junction varies from germline; a read error may be responsible.

Profiling relied on immunoSEQ multiplex PCR, and the TCRdb table lists in-frame clones only, not all of them. This table has 2,500,000 or so clones, around nine tenths appearing once. The receptor comes from a young man in good health. The sequencing input was naive CD4+ T cells sorted from blood. Subset of the sample: CD45RA+ positively selected. The rearrangement joins TRBV6-1 to TRBJ1-3; 9 bases fit TRBD1. The DNA of the CDR3 is TGTGCCGGCAGGCAACAGGGGGCCGGAAACACCATATATTTT. It codes for CAGRQQGAGNTIYF.